This TCR beta chain originates from a study of blood T cell repertoires in COVID-19. This clone was observed a few times. Method: immunoSEQ multiplex PCR; TCRdb's copy keeps in-frame clones and lacks some. The sample has 90,000 to 150,000 clones, about 86% seen once. This TCR was sampled from a man in his 70s who had recovered from COVID-19. Material: peripheral blood.

CDR3 sequence: CASSRLSQGANIQYF. Here the CDR3 DNA reads TGCGCCAGCAGCCGCTTGTCACAGGGGGCAAACATTCAGTACTTC. The chain couples TRBV5-1 to TRBJ2-4, with 9 bases matching TRBD1. CDR1 is SGHRS and CDR2 is YFSETQ in the germline V gene. With V trimmed by 4 bases and J by 6 bases, 8 bases remained unmatched. This CDR3 comprises 15 residues.